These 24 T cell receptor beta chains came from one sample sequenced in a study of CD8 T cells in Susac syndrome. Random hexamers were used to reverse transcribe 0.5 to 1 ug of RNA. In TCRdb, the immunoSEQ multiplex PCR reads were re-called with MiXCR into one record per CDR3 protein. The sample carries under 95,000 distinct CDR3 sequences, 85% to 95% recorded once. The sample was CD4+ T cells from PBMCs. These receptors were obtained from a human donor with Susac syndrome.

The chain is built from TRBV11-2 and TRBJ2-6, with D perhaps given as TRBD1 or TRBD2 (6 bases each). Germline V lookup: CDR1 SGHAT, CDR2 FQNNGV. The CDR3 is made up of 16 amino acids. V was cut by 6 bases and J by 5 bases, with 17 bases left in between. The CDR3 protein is CASRRTQGTRANVLTF. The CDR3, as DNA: TGTGCCAGCAGAAGGACTCAGGGGACTCGGGCCAACGTCCTGACTTTC. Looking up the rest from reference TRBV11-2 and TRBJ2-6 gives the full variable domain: EAGVAQSPRYKIIEKRQSVAFWCNPISGHATLYWYQQILGQGPKLLIQFQNNGVVDDSQLPKDRFSAERLKGVDSTLKIQPAKLEDSAVYLCASRRTQGTRANVLTFGAGSRLTVL.

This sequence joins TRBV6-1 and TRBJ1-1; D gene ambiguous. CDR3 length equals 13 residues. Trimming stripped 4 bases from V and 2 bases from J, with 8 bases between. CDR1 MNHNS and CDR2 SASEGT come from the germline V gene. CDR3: CASSVEVNTEAFF. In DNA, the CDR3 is TGTGCCAGCAGTGTTGAGGTAAACACTGAAGCTTTCTTT.

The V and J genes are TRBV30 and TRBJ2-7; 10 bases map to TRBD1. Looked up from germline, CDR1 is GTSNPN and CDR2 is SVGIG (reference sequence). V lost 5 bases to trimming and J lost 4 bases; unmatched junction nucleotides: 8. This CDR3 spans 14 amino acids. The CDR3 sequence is CAWAPGTGVYEQYF. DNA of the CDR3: TGTGCCTGGGCACCCGGGACAGGGGTTTACGAGCAGTACTTC.

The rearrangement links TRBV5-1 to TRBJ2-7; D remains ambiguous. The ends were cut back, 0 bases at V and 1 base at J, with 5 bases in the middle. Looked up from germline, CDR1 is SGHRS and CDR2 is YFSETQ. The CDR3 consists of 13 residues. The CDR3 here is CASSLETSYEQYF. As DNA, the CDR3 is TGCGCCAGCAGCTTGGAGACATCCTACGAGCAGTACTTC.

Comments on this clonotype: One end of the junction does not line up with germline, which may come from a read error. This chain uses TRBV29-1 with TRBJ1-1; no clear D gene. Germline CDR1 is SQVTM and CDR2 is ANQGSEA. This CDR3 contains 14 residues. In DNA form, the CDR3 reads TGCAGCATTGACTTTAGTGCGGGGAACACTGAAGCTTTCTTT. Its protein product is CSIDFSAGNTEAFF.

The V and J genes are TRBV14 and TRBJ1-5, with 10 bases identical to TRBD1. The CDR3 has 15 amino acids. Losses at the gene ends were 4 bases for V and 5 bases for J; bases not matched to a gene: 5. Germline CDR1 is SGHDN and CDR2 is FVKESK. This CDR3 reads CASSRTGGNDQPQHF. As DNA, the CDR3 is TGTGCCAGCAGCCGGACAGGGGGTAATGATCAGCCCCAGCATTTT. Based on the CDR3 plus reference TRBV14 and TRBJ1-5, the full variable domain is EAGVTQFPSHSVIEKGQTVTLRCDPISGHDNLYWYRRVMGKEIKFLLHFVKESKQDESGMPNNRFLAERTGGTYSTLKVQPAELEDSGVYFCASSRTGGNDQPQHFGDGTRLSIL.

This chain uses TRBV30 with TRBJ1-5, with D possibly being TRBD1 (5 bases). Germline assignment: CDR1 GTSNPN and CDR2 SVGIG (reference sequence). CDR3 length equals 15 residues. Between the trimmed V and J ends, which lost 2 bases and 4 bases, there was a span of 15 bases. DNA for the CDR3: TGTGCCTGGAGTTCAACGGGACGGAAGAATCAGCCCCAGCATTTT. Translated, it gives CAWSSTGRKNQPQHF.

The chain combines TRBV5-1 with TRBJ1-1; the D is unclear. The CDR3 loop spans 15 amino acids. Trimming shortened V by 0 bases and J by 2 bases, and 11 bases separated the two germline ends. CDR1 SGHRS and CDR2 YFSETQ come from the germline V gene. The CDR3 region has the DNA TGCGCCAGCAGCTTGGGCGGGTCTTCCAACACTGAAGCTTTCTTT. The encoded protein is CASSLGGSSNTEAFF.

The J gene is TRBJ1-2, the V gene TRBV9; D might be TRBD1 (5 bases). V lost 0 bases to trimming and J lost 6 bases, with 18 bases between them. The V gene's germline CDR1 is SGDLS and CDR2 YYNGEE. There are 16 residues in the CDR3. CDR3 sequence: CASSVAWQGPGDGYTF. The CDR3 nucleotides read TGTGCCAGCAGCGTAGCTTGGCAGGGCCCCGGGGATGGCTACACCTTC.

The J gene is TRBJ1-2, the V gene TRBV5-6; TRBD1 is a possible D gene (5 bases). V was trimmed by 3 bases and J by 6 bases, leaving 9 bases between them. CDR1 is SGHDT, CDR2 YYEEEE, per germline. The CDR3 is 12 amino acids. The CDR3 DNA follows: TGTGCCAGCAGCTCAGGGAACCATGGCTACACCTTC. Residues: CASSSGNHGYTF. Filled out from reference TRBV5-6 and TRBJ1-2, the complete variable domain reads DAGVTQSPTHLIKTRGQQVTLRCSPKSGHDTVSWYQQALGQGPQFIFQYYEEEERQRGNFPDRFSGHQFPNYSSELNVNALLLGDSALYLCASSSGNHGYTFGSGTRLTVV.

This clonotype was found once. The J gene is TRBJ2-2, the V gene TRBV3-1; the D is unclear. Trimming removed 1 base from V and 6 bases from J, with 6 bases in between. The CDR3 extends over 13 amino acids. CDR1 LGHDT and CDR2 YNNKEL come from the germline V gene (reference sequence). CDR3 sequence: CASSQGRAGELFF. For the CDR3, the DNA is TGTGCCAGCAGCCAAGGAAGAGCCGGGGAGCTGTTTTTT.

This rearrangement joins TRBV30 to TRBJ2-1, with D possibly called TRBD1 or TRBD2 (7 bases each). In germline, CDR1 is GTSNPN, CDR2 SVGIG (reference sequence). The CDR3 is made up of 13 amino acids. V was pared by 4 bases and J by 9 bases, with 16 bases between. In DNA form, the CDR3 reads TGTGCCTGGACCCAAGACAGGGAGGGTGAGCAGTTCTTC. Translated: CAWTQDREGEQFF.

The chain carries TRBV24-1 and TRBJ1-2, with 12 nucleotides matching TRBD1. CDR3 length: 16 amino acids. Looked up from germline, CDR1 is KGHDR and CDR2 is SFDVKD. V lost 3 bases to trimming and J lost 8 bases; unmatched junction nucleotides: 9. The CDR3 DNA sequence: TGTGCCACCAGTGATCCGGGACAGGGGGCTTCGGGAGGCTACACCTTC. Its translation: CATSDPGQGASGGYTF.

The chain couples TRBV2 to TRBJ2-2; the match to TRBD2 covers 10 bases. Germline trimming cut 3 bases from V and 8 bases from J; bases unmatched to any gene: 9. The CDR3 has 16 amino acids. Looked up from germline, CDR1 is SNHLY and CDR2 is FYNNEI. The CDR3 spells CASSDGVAGGPGELFF. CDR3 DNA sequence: TGTGCCAGCAGTGATGGGGTAGCGGGGGGTCCGGGGGAGCTGTTTTTT.

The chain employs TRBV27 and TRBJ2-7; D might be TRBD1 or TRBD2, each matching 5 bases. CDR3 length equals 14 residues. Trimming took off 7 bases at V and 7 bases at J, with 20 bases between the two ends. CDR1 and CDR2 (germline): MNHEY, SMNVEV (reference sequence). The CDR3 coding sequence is TGTGCCAGCACCCCCGGGACCCCGGACGGGGAGCAGTACTTC. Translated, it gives CASTPGTPDGEQYF.

CDR3: CSALQDQYF. CDR3 in DNA: TGCAGTGCTCTCCAAGACCAGTACTTC. This chain joins TRBV20-1 and TRBJ2-5; D not resolved. Trimming took off 5 bases at V and 10 bases at J, with 8 bases between the two ends. Looked up from germline, CDR1 is DFQATT and CDR2 is SNEGSKA (reference sequence). The CDR3 contains 9 residues.

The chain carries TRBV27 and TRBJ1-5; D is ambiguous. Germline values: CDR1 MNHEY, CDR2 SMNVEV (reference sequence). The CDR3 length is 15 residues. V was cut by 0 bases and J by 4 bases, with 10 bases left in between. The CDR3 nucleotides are TGTGCCAGCAGTTTATCGACGGGCCGGAATCAGCCCCAGCATTTT. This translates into CASSLSTGRNQPQHF.

The CDR3: CSGGTDNQPQHF. CDR3 bases: TGCAGTGGAGGGACGGACAATCAGCCCCAGCATTTT. The rearrangement joins TRBV20-1 to TRBJ1-5, with D maybe TRBD1 (5 bases). The ends were cut back, 7 bases at V and 3 bases at J, with 10 bases in the middle. This CDR3 is built from 12 residues. CDR1 and CDR2 from the germline V gene are DFQATT and SNEGSKA (reference sequence).

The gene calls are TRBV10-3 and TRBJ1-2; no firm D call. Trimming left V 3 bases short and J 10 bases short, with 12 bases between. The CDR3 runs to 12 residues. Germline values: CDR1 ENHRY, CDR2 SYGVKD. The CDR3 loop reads CAISDLEAPYTF. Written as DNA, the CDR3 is TGTGCCATCAGTGACCTCGAGGCGCCCTACACCTTC.

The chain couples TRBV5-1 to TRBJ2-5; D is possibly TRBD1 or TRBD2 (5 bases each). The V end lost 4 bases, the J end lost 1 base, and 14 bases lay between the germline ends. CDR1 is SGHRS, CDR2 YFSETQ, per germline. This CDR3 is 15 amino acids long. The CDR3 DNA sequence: TGCGCCAGCAGCATCTCCGGGACGCCCCAAGAGACCCAGTACTTC. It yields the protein CASSISGTPQETQYF.

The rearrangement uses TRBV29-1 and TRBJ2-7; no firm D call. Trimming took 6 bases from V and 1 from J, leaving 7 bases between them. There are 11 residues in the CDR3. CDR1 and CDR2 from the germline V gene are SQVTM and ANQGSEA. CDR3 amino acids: CSVDASYEQYF. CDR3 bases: TGCAGCGTGGACGCATCCTACGAGCAGTACTTC.

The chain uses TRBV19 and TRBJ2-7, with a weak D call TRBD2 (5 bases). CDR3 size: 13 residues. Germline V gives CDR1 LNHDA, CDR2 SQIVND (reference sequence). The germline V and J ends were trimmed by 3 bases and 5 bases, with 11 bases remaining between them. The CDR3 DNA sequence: TGTGCCAGTAGTATTACGGGGTTCAACGAGCAGTACTTC. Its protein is CASSITGFNEQYF.

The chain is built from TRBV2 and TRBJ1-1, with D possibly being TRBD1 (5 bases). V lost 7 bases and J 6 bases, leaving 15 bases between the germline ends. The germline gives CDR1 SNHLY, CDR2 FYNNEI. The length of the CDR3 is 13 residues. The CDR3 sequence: CASILPTGPEAFF. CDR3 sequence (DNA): TGTGCCAGCATCCTCCCTACAGGTCCTGAAGCTTTCTTT.

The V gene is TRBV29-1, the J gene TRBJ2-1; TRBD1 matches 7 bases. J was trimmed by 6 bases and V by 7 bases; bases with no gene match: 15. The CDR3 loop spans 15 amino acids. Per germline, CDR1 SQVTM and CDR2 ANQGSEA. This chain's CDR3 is CSALTHSGQANEQFF. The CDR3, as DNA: TGCAGCGCCCTGACCCACAGCGGACAGGCCAATGAGCAGTTCTTC.